This is a list of T cell receptor beta chains from one sample in a study of blood T cell repertoires in COVID-19. The repertoire was sequenced with immunoSEQ multiplex PCR; TCRdb's copy has only in-frame clones and lacks some. The sample holds around 190,000 clones, 89% seen once. Sequencing was done on a sample of peripheral blood. The receptors derive from a man younger than 30 who had recovered from COVID-19. CDR3s include the opening cysteine and the closing phenylalanine or tryptophan. A D gene is named only where the DNA matches it firmly. Clone size appears in some rows only: once, few, many, or a class for an expanded clone.

>few|TRBJ1-2|TRBV2|.
CASSEARPGYTF
TGTGCCAGCAGTGAAGCGCGGCCAGGCTACACCTTC
>.|TRBJ1-1|TRBV19|.
CATADGWPMNTEAFF
TGTGCCACAGCGGACGGCTGGCCCATGAACACTGAAGCTTTCTTT
>.|TRBJ1-1|TRBV15|.
CATSSSRGGAFF
TGTGCCACCAGCTCTAGCCGGGGGGGGGCTTTCTTT
>.|TRBJ2-7|TRBV19|.
CASSILGPMRTLKDEQYF
TGTGCCAGTAGTATTTTGGGGCCTATGCGGACGTTGAAGGACGAGCAGTACTTC
>.|TRBJ2-1|TRBV5-1|TRBD2
CASSSGTSAYNEQFF
TGCGCCAGCAGTTCCGGGACTAGCGCTTACAATGAGCAGTTCTTC
>.|TRBJ2-7|TRBV28|.
CASRTGREAYEQYF
TGTGCCAGCAGGACCGGCAGAGAGGCCTACGAGCAGTACTTC
>.|TRBJ1-2|TRBV5-4|.
CASSLSGYGYTF
TGTGCCAGCAGCTTGTCGGGGTATGGCTACACCTTC
>.|TRBJ2-7|TRBV28|TRBD2
CASSFGTSGSVYEQYF
TGTGCCAGCAGTTTTGGTACTAGCGGGAGTGTTTACGAGCAGTACTTC
>.|TRBJ2-1|TRBV6-5|.
CASEPPGGLGNEQFF
TGTGCCAGCGAGCCCCCAGGTGGGCTTGGAAATGAGCAGTTCTTC
>.|TRBJ1-6|TRBV7-9|.
CASSLDGDSPLHF
TGTGCCAGCAGCTTGGACGGGGATTCACCCCTCCACTTT
>.|TRBJ2-7|TRBV20-1|.
CSASRGEQYF
TGCAGTGCATCCCGGGGCGAGCAGTACTTC
>.|TRBJ2-7|TRBV5-1|.
CASSLRSDRSEEQYF
TGCGCCAGCAGCTTGAGATCCGACAGATCGGAAGAGCAGTACTTC
>.|TRBJ2-7|TRBV19|TRBD2
CASSIAGGIYEQYF
TGTGCCAGTAGTATAGCGGGAGGAATCTACGAGCAGTACTTC
>.|TRBJ2-1|TRBV6-4|.
CASRNNRAGSSYNEQFF
TGTGCCAGCAGAAACAACCGGGCGGGGAGCTCCTACAATGAGCAGTTCTTC
>.|TRBJ2-3|TRBV7-9|TRBD2
CASSFRAGADTQYF
TGTGCCAGCAGCTTCAGGGCGGGAGCGGATACGCAGTATTTT
>once|TRBJ1-2|TRBV19|.
CASSMNGGLDGYTF
TGTGCCAGTAGTATGAACGGGGGACTTGATGGCTACACCTTC
>.|TRBJ2-7|TRBV7-8|.
CASSLSKSRYEQYF
TGTGCCAGCAGCTTATCTAAGTCGCGCTACGAGCAGTACTTC
>.|TRBJ1-6|TRBV6-2/TRBV6-3|TRBD1
CASSYGDRPGSPLHF
TGTGCCAGCAGTTACGGGGACAGGCCTGGCTCACCCCTCCACTTT
>.|TRBJ2-3|TRBV11-2|TRBD2
CASIRAGTSTDTQYF
TGTGCCAGCATCCGAGCGGGGACTAGCACAGATACGCAGTATTTT
>.|TRBJ2-1|TRBV24-1|.
CATSDFGGGARNEQFF
TGTGCCACCAGTGATTTTGGAGGGGGGGCGCGCAATGAGCAGTTCTTC